This TCR beta chain derives from a study of blood T cell repertoires in COVID-19. Study in general: Some COVID-19 samples were acute and others convalescent; all came from the United States, Italy and Spain. PBMCs, B-cell-depleted T cells, or T cells were the source of the cDNA or gDNA that made up the material.

Libraries were prepared by immunoSEQ multiplex PCR; TCRdb keeps only in-frame clonotypes and omits some of them. The sample has roughly 330,000 clones, approximately 90% seen once; the top ten hold 3.5% to 4.5%. With 6 bases clipped from V and 5 bases from J, the junction kept 1 base outside the gene matches. Germline V gene lookup returns CDR1 MNHEY and CDR2 SVGAGI. There are 13 residues in the CDR3. Sequencing was performed on peripheral blood. The TCR originated in a woman aged 45-65 years with active or convalescent COVID-19. The V and J genes are TRBV6-5 and TRBJ1-6; TRBD1 agrees at 7 bases. The CDR3 nucleotides are TGTGCCAGCAGGCAGGGGGATAATTCACCCCTCCACTTT. Translated, it gives CASRQGDNSPLHF.